One sample yielded the 25 T cell receptor beta chains listed below, sequenced in a study of spatial heterogeneity in lung cancer. TCRdb ran MiXCR on the 5' RACE reads and lists one entry per CDR3 protein. The sample lists about 15,000 distinct CDR3 sequences; around 8% were seen once. Time point given: sample taken at primary tumor resection. TCRs were sequenced from unsorted whole RNA of tumor, nontumor lung or PBMC. The sample here was PBMCs, taken at surgery. Source of these receptors: a female donor with early-stage non-small cell lung cancer.

In its sample, this clonotype was seen many times. This chain connects TRBV4-1 to TRBJ1-2; D unresolved. V was trimmed by 0 bases and J by 8 bases, leaving 13 bases between them. The CDR3 has 14 amino acids. Germline CDR1 and CDR2: MGHRA and YSYEKL. DNA of the CDR3: TGCGCCAGCAGCCAAGACAGGATTACGGGGGGCTACACCTTC. This encodes CASSQDRITGGYTF.

This clonotype was counted many times. This chain links TRBV20-1 with TRBJ2-3, with 9 positions matching TRBD2. After removal of 4 bases from V and 0 bases from J, the junction contained 8 bases not matched to a gene. From germline, CDR1 is DFQATT and CDR2 SNEGSKA (reference sequence). This CDR3 region has 16 residues. The CDR3 nucleotides are TGCAGTGCTACCGTACTAGCGGGCCCAAGCACAGATACGCAGTATTTT. Protein sequence: CSATVLAGPSTDTQYF.

In nucleotides, the CDR3 is TGCAGCGTTTCGACAGGGGGCGGGAGCAATCAGCCCCAGCATTTT. Its protein is CSVSTGGGSNQPQHF. The V call is TRBV29-1, the J call TRBJ1-5; 10 nucleotides match TRBD1. CDR3 length equals 15 residues. The J segment lost 1 base and the V segment lost 5 bases, leaving 5 bases of the junction unmatched. Germline V gives CDR1 SQVTM, CDR2 ANQGSEA.

The table lists this clonotype with many counts. The chain carries TRBV20-1 and TRBJ2-2; 10 bases map to TRBD2. The CDR3 extends over 18 amino acids. V shed 0 bases, J shed 0 bases, and the junction held 7 bases outside the gene matches. Germline V gene lookup returns CDR1 DFQATT and CDR2 SNEGSKA (reference sequence). The CDR3 is CSARDRASGSTNTGELFF. CDR3 coding DNA: TGCAGTGCTAGAGATAGGGCTAGCGGGAGTACGAACACCGGGGAGCTGTTTTTT.

There are many counts of this clonotype. The genes are TRBV20-1 and TRBJ2-1; 7 bases align to TRBD2. Germline-derived CDR1 and CDR2 are DFQATT and SNEGSKA (reference sequence). This CDR3 comprises 15 residues. V lost 4 bases to trimming and J lost 0 bases; unmatched junction nucleotides: 6. This CDR3 is CSATPSSGSYNEQFF. In nucleotides, the CDR3 is TGCAGTGCTACCCCTTCTAGCGGCTCCTACAATGAGCAGTTCTTC.

This clonotype was seen many times. The chain is built from TRBV11-1 and TRBJ2-7, with D uncertain. Germline CDR1 SGHAT, CDR2 FQDESV (reference sequence). This CDR3 comprises 13 residues. Deletions cut 5 bases from V and 7 bases from J, with 15 bases between. CDR3 amino acids: CASSQHRLTEQYF. CDR3 nucleotides: TGTGCCAGCAGCCAACATCGACTGACTGAGCAGTACTTC.

This clonotype has at least ten counts. The V and J genes are TRBV6-1 and TRBJ2-3, with TRBD2 as a possible D gene (5 bases). Germline-derived CDR1 and CDR2 are MNHNS and SASEGT. The V end was cut by 2 bases, the J end by 3 bases, with 12 bases between. The CDR3 spans 15 residues. The CDR3 loop is CASSEFGIGTDTQYF. CDR3 coding DNA: TGTGCCAGCAGTGAATTCGGGATTGGGACAGATACGCAGTATTTT.

This clonotype came up many times. The V and J genes are TRBV7-9 and TRBJ2-3; 8 bases match TRBD1. There are 17 residues in the CDR3. Germline lookup yields CDR1 SEHNR and CDR2 FQNEAQ (reference sequence). V dropped 1 base and J dropped 3; count of bases not matched to a gene: 9. Here the CDR3 DNA reads TGTGCCAGCAGCTTAGGGTCGACAGGGGCAAGGACAGATACGCAGTATTTT. Its translation is CASSLGSTGARTDTQYF.

The rearrangement links TRBV24-1 to TRBJ1-1, with D tentatively TRBD1 (5 bases). This CDR3 is built from 13 residues. Germline V gene sequence: CDR1 KGHDR, CDR2 SFDVKD. Trimming shortened V by 3 bases and J by 4 bases, and 8 bases separated the two germline ends. The CDR3 DNA sequence: TGTGCCACCAGTGATGGGCAGGGCACTGAAGCTTTCTTT. This sequence encodes CATSDGQGTEAFF.

This clonotype was picked up many times. V is TRBV6-2 or TRBV6-3 and J is TRBJ2-3; perhaps D is TRBD1 or TRBD2 (6 bases each). CDR1 is MNHEY, CDR2 SVGEGT, per germline. V shed 6 bases and J shed 5 bases, with 12 bases lying between them. CDR3 length: 13 amino acids. This chain's CDR3 is CASRGGQEDTQYF. The CDR3, as DNA: TGTGCCAGCAGAGGGGGGCAAGAAGATACGCAGTATTTT.

Many counts were recorded for this clonotype. The rearrangement joins TRBV30 to TRBJ1-1, with D possibly TRBD1 on 5 matching bases. This CDR3 is built from 17 residues. Germline CDR1 reads GTSNPN; CDR2 reads SVGIG (reference sequence). Trimming removed 4 bases from V and 7 bases from J, with 28 bases in between. CDR3 in DNA: TGTGCCTGGACAACCCCCTCAGGGAGTGCAAAGAGGAGTGAAGCTTTCTTT. Translation gives CAWTTPSGSAKRSEAFF. Looking up the rest from reference TRBV30 and TRBJ1-1 gives the full variable domain: SQTIHQWPATLVQPVGSPLSLECTVEGTSNPNLYWYRQAAGRGLQLLFYSVGIGQISSEVPQNLSASRPQDRQFILSSKKLLLSDSGFYLCAWTTPSGSAKRSEAFFGQGTRLTVV.

The chain joins TRBV28 to TRBJ1-2; TRBD1 is a possible D gene (5 bases). Germline V gene data show CDR1 as MDHEN and CDR2 as SYDVKM. The CDR3 is made up of 15 amino acids. Trimming removed 5 bases from V and 4 bases from J, with 17 bases in between. Here the CDR3 DNA reads TGTGCCAGCAGTCCTCCATTCGGGACGCTCTATGGCTACACCTTC. Translated: CASSPPFGTLYGYTF.

This clonotype has a count of ten or more. This sequence joins TRBV20-1 and TRBJ2-1, with TRBD2 matching over 13 bases. The V segment lost 0 bases and the J segment 9 bases; nucleotides outside the gene matches: 5. This CDR3 is 15 amino acids long. CDR1 and CDR2 from the germline V gene are DFQATT and SNEGSKA (reference sequence). In nucleotides, the CDR3 is TGCAGTGCTAGAGATCAGGGACTAGCGGGAACTGAGCAGTTCTTC. Protein: CSARDQGLAGTEQFF.

This clonotype was counted ten times or more. The chain recombines TRBV5-6 with TRBJ2-3; D is undetermined. With 0 bases removed from V and 2 bases from J, the gap between germline ends came to 13 bases. The CDR3 has 16 amino acids. The germline gives CDR1 SGHDT, CDR2 YYEEEE. The chain's CDR3 is CASSLGQTHYTDTQYF. The CDR3 coding sequence is TGTGCCAGCAGCTTGGGGCAGACTCACTACACAGATACGCAGTATTTT.

This clonotype was seen ten or more times. V gene TRBV7-2 combines with J gene TRBJ2-1, with 8 bases fitting TRBD2. Germline V gene lookup returns CDR1 SGHTA and CDR2 FQGNSA. CDR3 length: 15 amino acids. V lost 2 bases, J lost 2 bases, and 2 bases stayed unmatched. The CDR3 DNA is TGTGCCAGCAGCTTACGGGGGGGGACCTACAATGAGCAGTTCTTC. Protein product: CASSLRGGTYNEQFF.

This clonotype was counted ten times or more. V is TRBV24-1 and J is TRBJ2-3; D remains unclear. Trimming took 2 bases from V and 0 from J, leaving 11 bases between them. Germline CDR1 reads KGHDR; CDR2 reads SFDVKD. This CDR3 region has 16 residues. CDR3 in amino acids: CATSDSSSLSTDTQYF. The CDR3 nucleotides read TGTGCCACCAGTGATTCGAGTAGCCTAAGCACAGATACGCAGTATTTT.

This clonotype was detected ten times or more. This chain uses TRBV10-1 with TRBJ2-5; weak D call: TRBD2 (6 bases). V lost 3 bases to trimming and J lost 2 bases, with 13 bases between them. The germline CDR1 and CDR2 sequences are WNHNN and SYGVQD (reference sequence). The CDR3 contains 15 residues. This chain's CDR3 is CASSDGSVLQETQYF. The DNA for the CDR3 is TGCGCCAGCAGTGACGGGAGCGTATTGCAAGAGACCCAGTACTTC.

This clonotype was detected many times. V is TRBV28 and J is TRBJ2-7; possibly TRBD1 for D (6 bases). CDR1 MDHEN and CDR2 SYDVKM come from the germline V gene. This CDR3 spans 13 amino acids. V shed 6 bases and J shed 1 base, with 10 bases lying between them. DNA for the CDR3: TGTGCCAGCAGGGACAGTGATTCCTACGAGCAGTACTTC. It is translated as CASRDSDSYEQYF.

The sample holds a few counts of this clonotype. This chain connects TRBV28 to TRBJ2-7, with a possible D match to TRBD1 (6 bases). Trimming pared 8 bases from V and 0 bases from J, leaving 8 bases between. The length of the CDR3 is 12 residues. Germline CDR1 reads MDHEN; CDR2 reads SYDVKM. The CDR3 DNA sequence: TGTGCCAGCGGGGACATCTCCTACGAGCAGTACTTC. It encodes CASGDISYEQYF.

This clonotype was picked up many times. The rearrangement uses TRBV2 and TRBJ2-2, with D perhaps TRBD2 (5 bases). V shed 4 bases and J shed 4 bases, with 13 bases lying between them. This CDR3 has 15 amino acids. CDR1 is SNHLY, CDR2 FYNNEI, per germline. The CDR3 here is CASSGRPEGTGELFF. The CDR3 DNA reads TGTGCCAGCAGTGGACGGCCTGAGGGCACCGGGGAGCTGTTTTTT.

This clonotype was recorded many times. V and J are TRBV5-4 and TRBJ2-5; D perhaps matches TRBD1 (6 bases). Deletions cut 3 bases from V and 2 bases from J, with 8 bases between. The CDR3 spans 13 residues. Germline CDR1 SGHNT, CDR2 YYREEE (reference sequence). The CDR3 is CASSWDIQETQYF. The CDR3 nucleotides read TGTGCCAGCAGCTGGGACATACAAGAGACCCAGTACTTC.

This clonotype was seen many times. The chain carries TRBV7-2 and TRBJ2-1; TRBD1 agrees at 8 bases. Germline V lookup: CDR1 SGHTA, CDR2 FQGNSA. V shed 1 base and J 8 bases; nucleotides not matched to a gene: 10. CDR3 length: 16 residues. DNA for the CDR3: TGTGCCAGCAGCTTAGGTTTTCAGGGGGCTCAGCATGAGCAGTTCTTC. Amino acid sequence: CASSLGFQGAQHEQFF.

This clonotype occurred many times. The chain is built from TRBV19 and TRBJ2-5; 12 nucleotides align to TRBD2. This CDR3 comprises 15 residues. V lost 9 bases to trimming and J lost 5 bases; unmatched junction nucleotides: 10. Germline V gene lookup returns CDR1 LNHDA and CDR2 SQIVND (reference sequence). The CDR3 sequence is CASASGGAPVETQYF. The CDR3 DNA follows: TGTGCCAGCGCTAGCGGGGGGGCCCCCGTGGAGACCCAGTACTTC.

Many counts were recorded for this clonotype. CDR3: CASSLTRDRWDGYTF. DNA of the CDR3: TGTGCCAGCTCACTTACCCGGGACCGATGGGATGGCTACACCTTC. The chain uses TRBV18 and TRBJ1-2; D may be TRBD1 (5 bases). The CDR3 extends over 15 amino acids. V was trimmed by 4 bases and J by 6 bases, leaving 18 bases between them. Per the germline V gene, CDR1 is KGHSH and CDR2 is LQKENI.

This clonotype showed up many times. This chain links TRBV7-9 with TRBJ2-2; 12 bases agree with TRBD2. V gave up 3 bases and J gave up 7 bases; unmatched junction bases: 3. The CDR3 extends over 15 amino acids. CDR1 SEHNR and CDR2 FQNEAQ come from the germline V gene (reference sequence). The CDR3 region has the DNA TGTGCCAGCAGCTTTAGGACTAGCGGGATCGGGGAGCTGTTTTTT. Amino acids: CASSFRTSGIGELFF.